This TCR beta chain is drawn from a study of blood T cell repertoires in COVID-19. Study details: Samples taken during acute and convalescent COVID-19 were collected in the United States, Italy and Spain. Sample material is recorded as cDNA or gDNA derived from T cells, B-cell-depleted T cells, or PBMCs.

There are 15 residues in the CDR3. Unmatched junction bases numbered 5, after V lost 4 bases and J lost 3 bases. The V gene's germline CDR1 is SGHRS and CDR2 YFSETQ. Original processing methods: Using reference gene primer amplification, nucleated cell counts were estimated. Clones were sequenced by immunoSEQ multiplex PCR, and TCRdb holds only the in-frame ones, with some missing. The V and J calls and clone size are taken from that table; D and trimming were inferred from the DNA. The table lists fewer than 350,000 clones, approximately 90% of them singletons. This chain connects TRBV5-1 to TRBJ1-3; 9 nucleotides agree with TRBD1. Specimen: peripheral blood. This TCR came from a man aged 40-50 years with acute or convalescent COVID-19. CDR3 DNA: TGCGCCAGCAGCCCACAGGGGGCAGATGGAAACACCATATATTTT. Translation gives CASSPQGADGNTIYF.